This passage covers 2 T cell receptor beta chains from one sample sequenced in a study of T cells in Graves' hyperthyroidism and ophthalmopathy. Amplified regions were TCR beta CDR3 sequences from RNA transcripts. Carried out on the TCR CDR3, a first-round RT-PCR used the HTBI primer set. TCRdb itself ran the multiplex PCR reads through MiXCR, one entry per CDR3 protein. The data show a few hundred thousand distinct CDR3 sequences, 20% to 25% seen once. The sequenced material came from blood. These receptors were taken from a woman in her 70s with Graves' ophthalmopathy.

This clonotype has more than one count but fewer than ten. This sequence joins TRBV7-6 and TRBJ2-5, with D perhaps TRBD1 (5 bases). CDR3 length: 15 residues. V was pared by 1 base and J by 5 bases, with 14 bases between. Per the germline V gene, CDR1 is SGHVS and CDR2 is FNYEAQ. CDR3 protein: CASSLEIGVGETQYF. The CDR3 nucleotides read TGTGCCAGCAGCTTAGAAATAGGGGTGGGCGAGACCCAGTACTTC. The full variable domain, rest sourced from reference TRBV7-6 and TRBJ2-5, is GAGVSQSPRYKVTKRGQDVALRCDPISGHVSLYWYRQALGQGPEFLTYFNYEAQQDKSGLPNDRFSAERPEGSISTLTIQRTEQRDSAMYRCASSLEIGVGETQYFGPGTRLLVL.

The chain uses TRBV7-9 and TRBJ2-2; D is ambiguous. V was clipped by 6 bases and J by 7 bases, with 6 bases between them. From germline, CDR1 is SEHNR and CDR2 FQNEAQ (reference sequence). This CDR3 contains 11 residues. The CDR3 DNA follows: TGTGCCAGCAGAATCGACGGGGAGCTGTTTTTT. Its translation is CASRIDGELFF. The entire variable domain, with the rest obtained from reference TRBV7-9 and TRBJ2-2, is as follows: DTGVSQNPRHKITKRGQNVTFRCDPISEHNRLYWYRQTLGQGPEFLTYFQNEAQLEKSRLLSDRFSAERPKGSFSTLEIQRTEQGDSAMYLCASRIDGELFFGEGSRLTVL.